This T cell receptor (beta chain) was retrieved from a study of graft-versus-host responses after intestinal transplantation. Generated by immunoSEQ multiplex PCR, the TCRdb table keeps only in-frame clones and is missing some. Of tens of thousands of clones listed, 85% to 95% are singletons. Worth noting for this clone: The antigen is not known.

The source was unstimulated CD8+ T cells sorted from spleen or lymph node cells, collected before transplant. This receptor was taken from a human donor who was the organ donor for an intestinal transplant.

CDR3 sequence: CASSPRGFSGNTIYF. The CDR3 DNA reads TGTGCCAGCAGTCCCCGGGGGTTTTCTGGAAACACCATATATTTT. The chain carries TRBV27 and TRBJ1-3; D is possibly TRBD1 (5 bases). V lost 5 bases and J lost 1, with 12 bases in between. The CDR3 covers 15 residues. Germline V gene data show CDR1 as MNHEY and CDR2 as SMNVEV (reference sequence).